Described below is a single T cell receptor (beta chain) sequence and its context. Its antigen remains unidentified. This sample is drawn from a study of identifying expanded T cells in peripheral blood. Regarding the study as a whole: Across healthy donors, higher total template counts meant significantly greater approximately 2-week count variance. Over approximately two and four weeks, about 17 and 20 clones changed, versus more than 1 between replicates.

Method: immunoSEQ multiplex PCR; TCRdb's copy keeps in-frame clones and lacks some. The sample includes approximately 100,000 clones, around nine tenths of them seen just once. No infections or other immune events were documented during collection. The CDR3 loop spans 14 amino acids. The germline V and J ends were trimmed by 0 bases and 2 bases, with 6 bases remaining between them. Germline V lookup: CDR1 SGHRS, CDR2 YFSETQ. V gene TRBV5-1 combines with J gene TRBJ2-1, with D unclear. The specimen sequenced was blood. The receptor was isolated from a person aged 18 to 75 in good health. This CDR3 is CASSLEGPYNEQFF. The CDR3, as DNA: TGCGCCAGCAGCTTGGAAGGCCCCTACAATGAGCAGTTCTTC. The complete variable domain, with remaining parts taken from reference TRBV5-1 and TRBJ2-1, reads KAGVTQTPRYLIKTRGQQVTLSCSPISGHRSVSWYQQTPGQGLQFLFEYFSETQRNKGNFPGRFSGRQFSNSRSEMNVSTLELGDSALYLCASSLEGPYNEQFFGPGTRLTVL.